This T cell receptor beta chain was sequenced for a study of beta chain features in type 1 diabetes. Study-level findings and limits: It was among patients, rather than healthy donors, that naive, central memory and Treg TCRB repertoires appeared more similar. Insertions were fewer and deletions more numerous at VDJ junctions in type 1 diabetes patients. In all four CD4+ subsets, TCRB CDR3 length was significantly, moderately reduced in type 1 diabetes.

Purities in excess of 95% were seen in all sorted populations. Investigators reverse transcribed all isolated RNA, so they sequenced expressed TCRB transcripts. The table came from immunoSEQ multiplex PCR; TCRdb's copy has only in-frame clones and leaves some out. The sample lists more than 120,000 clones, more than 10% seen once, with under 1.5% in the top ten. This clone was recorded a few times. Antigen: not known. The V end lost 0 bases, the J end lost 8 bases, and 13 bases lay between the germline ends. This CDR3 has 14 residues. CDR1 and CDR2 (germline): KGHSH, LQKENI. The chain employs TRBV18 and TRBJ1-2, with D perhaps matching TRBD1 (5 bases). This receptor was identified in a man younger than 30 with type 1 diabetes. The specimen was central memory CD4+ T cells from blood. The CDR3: CASSPPRDPRGYTF. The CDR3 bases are TGTGCCAGCTCACCACCCAGGGACCCTCGGGGCTACACCTTC. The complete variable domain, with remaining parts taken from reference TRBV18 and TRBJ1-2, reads NAGVMQNPRHLVRRRGQEARLRCSPMKGHSHVYWYRQLPEEGLKFMVYLQKENIIDESGMPKERFSAEFPKEGPSILRIQQVVRGDSAAYFCASSPPRDPRGYTFGSGTRLTVV.